The rows below give T cell receptor beta chains drawn from one sample of a study of patients and donors after allogeneic stem cell transplantation. MiXCR, applied by TCRdb to the RT-PCR reads, yields one record per CDR3 protein. In the table there are 160,000 or so distinct CDR3 sequences, 24% of which are singletons. Source material: blood, either unsorted or a sorted T cell fraction (not recorded which). The receptors shown here come from a human donor who was either an allogeneic HSCT recipient or a stem cell or donor lymphocyte infusion donor (not recorded which). It is not recorded whose cells these are; they may come from a transplant donor. Both conserved end residues are part of each CDR3. The D gene is left open where the match is weak. Only some rows state a clone size, as once, few, many or a class for expanded clones.

TRBV3-1	.	.	TRBJ2-7	CASGSLARTYEQYF	TGTGCCAGCGGATCCCTGGCTCGGACCTACGAGCAGTACTTC
TRBV10-3	.	TRBD1	TRBJ1-2	CAISEDRGRKGGYTF	TGTGCCATCAGTGAGGACAGGGGGCGCAAAGGCGGCTACACCTTC
TRBV12-3/TRBV12-4	.	TRBD1	TRBJ2-3	CASSPGTGTTDTQYF	TGTGCCAGCAGTCCCGGGACAGGGACCACAGATACGCAGTATTTT
TRBV20-1	few	.	TRBJ2-3	CSASRTEDTQYF	TGCAGTGCTTCTCGTACTGAAGATACGCAGTATTTT
TRBV5-1	medium-sized	.	TRBJ1-1	CASSARQEVTEAFF	TGCGCCAGCAGCGCAAGACAGGAGGTCACTGAAGCTTTCTTT
TRBV20-1	few	.	TRBJ1-2	CSARDTGTAYGYTF	TGCAGTGCTAGAGATACCGGGACCGCCTATGGCTACACCTTC
TRBV14	few	TRBD2	TRBJ2-1	CASSQTGLAGEQFF	TGTGCCAGCAGCCAAACGGGACTAGCGGGGGAGCAGTTCTTC
TRBV3-1	.	.	TRBJ1-2	CASSPRGPYGYTF	TGTGCCAGCAGCCCCCGTGGGCCCTATGGCTACACCTTC
TRBV25-1	few	.	TRBJ1-4	CASSGNRDEKLFF	TGTGCCAGCAGTGGGAATCGGGACGAGAAACTGTTTTTT
TRBV5-1	.	.	TRBJ2-3	CASSWTDKSDTQYF	TGCGCCAGCAGCTGGACGGACAAATCAGATACGCAGTATTTT
TRBV6-2/TRBV6-3	few	.	TRBJ1-5	CASSYQEGLNQPQHF	TGTGCCAGCAGTTACCAGGAGGGGCTGAATCAGCCCCAGCATTTT
TRBV9	.	.	TRBJ1-1	CTSSQGPRGRTEAFF	TGTACCAGCAGCCAAGGCCCCAGGGGAAGGACTGAAGCTTTCTTT
TRBV12-3/TRBV12-4	.	TRBD1	TRBJ1-5	CASSLGLGTGLNNQPQHF	TGTGCCAGCAGTTTAGGCCTTGGGACAGGGCTGAACAATCAGCCCCAGCATTTT
TRBV30	few	TRBD2	TRBJ2-5	CAWSPGLAGGQETQYF	TGTGCCTGGAGCCCAGGACTAGCGGGGGGCCAAGAGACCCAGTACTTC
TRBV4-1	.	.	TRBJ2-2	CASSQDRGGWNTGELFF	TGCGCCAGCAGCCAAGATCGCGGGGGCTGGAACACCGGGGAGCTGTTTTTT
TRBV7-2	few	.	TRBJ2-3	CASSLGGAPDTQYF	TGTGCCAGCAGCTTGGGGGGAGCACCAGATACGCAGTATTTT
TRBV4-1	few	.	TRBJ2-7	CASSQESSYEQYF	TGCGCCAGCAGCCAAGAGAGCTCCTACGAGCAGTACTTC
TRBV27	.	.	TRBJ2-7	CASSSSFGRAIGCEQYF	TGTGCCAGCAGTTCATCGTTCGGCAGGGCTATTGGCTGCGAGCAGTACTTC
TRBV12-3/TRBV12-4	few	.	TRBJ1-5	CASSLSADSSNQPQHF	TGTGCCAGCAGTTTATCGGCGGACTCTAGCAATCAGCCCCAGCATTTT
TRBV9	.	.	TRBJ2-3	CASSPLWGTDTQYF	TGTGCCAGCAGTCCCCTTTGGGGGACAGATACGCAGTATTTT
TRBV6-6	few	.	TRBJ2-1	CASSYSGGPNEQFF	TGTGCCAGCAGTTACTCTGGCGGGCCCAATGAGCAGTTCTTC
TRBV12-3/TRBV12-4	.	.	TRBJ2-7	CASSFRGEQYF	TGTGCCAGCAGTTTCCGAGGGGAGCAGTACTTC
TRBV7-9	few	.	TRBJ1-4	CASSYQNRVTVREKLFF	TGTGCCAGCAGCTACCAAAACAGGGTAACAGTTCGGGAAAAACTGTTTTTT
TRBV25-1	.	TRBD2	TRBJ2-7	CASSGSFFGGSIDEQYF	TGTGCCAGCAGCGGTTCTTTTTTTGGCGGGAGTATCGACGAGCAGTACTTC
TRBV7-2	few	.	TRBJ1-5	CASSLAGGGNQPQHF	TGTGCCAGCAGCTTAGCCGGGGGAGGCAATCAGCCCCAGCATTTT
TRBV11-2	few	TRBD1	TRBJ1-1	CASSLFRLGGRGTEAFF	TGTGCCAGCAGCTTATTCAGGCTAGGGGGCAGGGGCACTGAAGCTTTCTTT
TRBV6-6	.	.	TRBJ2-5	CASSYSPEGTQYF	TGTGCCAGCAGTTACAGTCCCGAGGGGACCCAGTACTTC
TRBV29-1	few	TRBD1	TRBJ1-2	CSVLTGVDYGYTF	TGCAGCGTCCTGACAGGGGTAGACTATGGCTACACCTTC
TRBV4-1	.	.	TRBJ2-7	CAGSHTPLGVNEQYF	TGCGCCGGCAGCCATACACCCTTGGGGGTAAACGAGCAGTACTTC
TRBV5-1	.	.	TRBJ2-3	CASSFVAPDTQYF	TGCGCCAGCAGCTTTGTAGCTCCAGATACGCAGTATTTT
TRBV7-2	.	.	TRBJ2-2	CASSSPDRYGELFF	TGTGCCAGCAGCTCGCCCGACAGATACGGGGAGCTGTTTTTT
TRBV5-1	once	TRBD2	TRBJ2-1	CASSVLAGVGNEQFF	TGCGCCAGCAGCGTATTAGCGGGAGTCGGGAATGAGCAGTTCTTC
TRBV11-3	.	.	TRBJ1-5	CASSLVTYHSNQPQHF	TGTGCCAGCAGCTTAGTTACATATCATAGCAATCAGCCCCAGCATTTT
TRBV6-5	few	.	TRBJ2-7	CASTGSYEQYF	TGTGCCAGCACCGGTAGCTACGAGCAGTACTTC
TRBV7-9	few	.	TRBJ1-2	CAIFNPGPVGYTF	TGTGCCATCTTCAACCCCGGGCCGGTTGGCTACACCTTC
TRBV20-1	.	TRBD2	TRBJ2-3	CSARGTSGNAQDTQYF	TGCAGTGCTAGAGGGACTAGCGGGAACGCCCAAGATACGCAGTATTTT
TRBV10-3	many	TRBD1	TRBJ1-2	CAISESRQGDYGYTF	TGTGCCATCAGTGAGTCCAGACAGGGGGACTATGGCTACACCTTC